Listed below are T cell receptor beta chains from one sample, sequenced in a study of cytomegalovirus exposure and HLA in healthy donors. Method: immunoSEQ multiplex PCR; TCRdb's copy keeps in-frame clones and lacks some. This sample has over 100,000 clones, with roughly 65% found just once. Sequencing used PBMCs. The receptors derive from a man between 35 and 55 years old in good health and CMV-seropositive. Both conserved end residues are trimmed from each CDR3.

V: TRBV14; CDR3: ASSQDTDRETQY
V: TRBV5-8; CDR3: ASSLSGGATDTQY
V: TRBV19; CDR3: ASSIESTAVGYEQY
V: TRBV14; CDR3: ASSQVEYSYEQY
V: TRBV29-1; CDR3: SVAIDINSGANVLT
V: TRBV5-4; CDR3: ASSLGQGYAYEQY
V: TRBV10-3; CDR3: AISDGVMNTEAF
V: TRBV6-4; CDR3: ASRDGTGGNTEAF
V: TRBV2; CDR3: ASSEEVAYEQY
V: TRBV29-1; CDR3: SAEHPDRNGGEQF
V: TRBV27; CDR3: ASSLAGLAGALPYNEQF
V: TRBV6-5; CDR3: ASTTGSSGYT
V: TRBV18; CDR3: ASSPGQGSTEAF
V: TRBV19; CDR3: ASRVRYEQF
V: TRBV19; CDR3: ASGTSGQGATGELF
V: TRBV18; CDR3: ASSSTTDTQY
V: TRBV7-9; CDR3: ASSLARRQETQY
V: TRBV4-1; CDR3: ASRGGGADTQY
V: TRBV15; CDR3: ATSRDLAGRVNQPQH
V: TRBV28; CDR3: ASGLLRGSEAF
V: TRBV6-1; CDR3: ASSEPRGNEQF
V: TRBV7-9; CDR3: ASSQVQNTIY
V: TRBV11-2; CDR3: ASSLLAGGADTQY
V: TRBV28; CDR3: ASRGADTIAKNIQY
V: TRBV10-3; CDR3: AIGTTGNGEKLF
V: TRBV7-6; CDR3: ASSLSRGEAF
V: TRBV5-1; CDR3: ASSPPGTSGRAVGEQF
V: TRBV27; CDR3: ASSLSVTGGVGREKLF
V: TRBV7-8; CDR3: ASSLAPQGKLF
V: TRBV6-1; CDR3: ASRLPGSGANVLT
V: TRBV2; CDR3: ASSARSGSLNEQF
V: TRBV7-9; CDR3: ASSLFPAGAWETQY
V: TRBV14; CDR3: ASSQYQGASETQY
V: TRBV4-1; CDR3: ASSQSGQQHNYGYT
V: TRBV21-1; CDR3: ASSKGDRSYGYT
V: TRBV7-9; CDR3: ASSLDVQEKLF
V: TRBV5-4; CDR3: ASSVRDRVRDSPLH
V: TRBV6-5; CDR3: ASSYFDEQF
V: TRBV5-1; CDR3: ASRGDSRSTDTQY
V: TRBV28; CDR3: ASSLTGTAEAF
V: TRBV9; CDR3: ASSVASGSGGPHEQY